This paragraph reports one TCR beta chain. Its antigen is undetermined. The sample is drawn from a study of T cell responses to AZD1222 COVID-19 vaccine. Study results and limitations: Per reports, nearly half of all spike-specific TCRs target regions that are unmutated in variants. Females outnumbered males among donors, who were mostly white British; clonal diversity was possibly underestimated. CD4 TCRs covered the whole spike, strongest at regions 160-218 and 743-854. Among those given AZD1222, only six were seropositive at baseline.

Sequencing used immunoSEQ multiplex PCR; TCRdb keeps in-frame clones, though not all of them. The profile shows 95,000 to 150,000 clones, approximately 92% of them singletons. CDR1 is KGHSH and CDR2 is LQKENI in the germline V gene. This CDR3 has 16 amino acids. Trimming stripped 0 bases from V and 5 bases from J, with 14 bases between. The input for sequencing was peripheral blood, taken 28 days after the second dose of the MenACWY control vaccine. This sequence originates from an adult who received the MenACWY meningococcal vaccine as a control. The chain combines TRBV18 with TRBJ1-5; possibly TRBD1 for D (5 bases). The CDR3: CASSPPGREGDQPQHF. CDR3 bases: TGTGCCAGCTCACCACCTGGCAGGGAGGGCGATCAGCCCCAGCATTTT.